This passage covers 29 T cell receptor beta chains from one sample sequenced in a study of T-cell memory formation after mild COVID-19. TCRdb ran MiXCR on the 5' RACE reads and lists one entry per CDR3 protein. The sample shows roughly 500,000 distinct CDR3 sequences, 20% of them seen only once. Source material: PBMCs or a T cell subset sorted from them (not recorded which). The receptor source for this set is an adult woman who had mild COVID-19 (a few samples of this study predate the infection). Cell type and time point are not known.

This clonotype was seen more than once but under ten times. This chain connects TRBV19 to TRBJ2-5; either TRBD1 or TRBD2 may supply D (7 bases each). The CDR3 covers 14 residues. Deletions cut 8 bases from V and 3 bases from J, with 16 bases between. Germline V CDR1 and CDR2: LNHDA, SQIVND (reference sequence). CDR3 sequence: CASGRGGSEETQYF. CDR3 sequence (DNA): TGTGCCAGTGGCAGGGGGGGTTCGGAAGAGACCCAGTACTTC.

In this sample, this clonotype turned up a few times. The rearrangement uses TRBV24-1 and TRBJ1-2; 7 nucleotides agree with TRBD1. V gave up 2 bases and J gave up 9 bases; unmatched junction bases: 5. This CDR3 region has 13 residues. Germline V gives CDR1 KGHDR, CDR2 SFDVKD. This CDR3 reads CATSDSHRGSYTF. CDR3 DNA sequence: TGTGCCACCAGTGATTCCCACAGGGGCAGCTACACCTTC.

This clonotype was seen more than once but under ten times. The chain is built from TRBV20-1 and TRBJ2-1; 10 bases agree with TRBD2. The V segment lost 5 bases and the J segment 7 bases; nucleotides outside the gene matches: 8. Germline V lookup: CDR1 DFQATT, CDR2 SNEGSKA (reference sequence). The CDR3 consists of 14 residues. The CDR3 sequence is CSAGGSGGANEQFF. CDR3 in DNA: TGCAGTGCTGGCGGCAGCGGGGGGGCGAATGAGCAGTTCTTC.

CDR3 residues: CASSRREAGTDTQYF. For the CDR3, the DNA is TGTGCCAGCAGTCGGCGGGAGGCAGGCACAGATACGCAGTATTTT. The chain uses TRBV12-3 or TRBV12-4 and TRBJ2-3; 8 nucleotides align to TRBD2. The CDR3 loop spans 15 amino acids. With V trimmed by 5 bases and J by 1 base, 5 bases remained unmatched.

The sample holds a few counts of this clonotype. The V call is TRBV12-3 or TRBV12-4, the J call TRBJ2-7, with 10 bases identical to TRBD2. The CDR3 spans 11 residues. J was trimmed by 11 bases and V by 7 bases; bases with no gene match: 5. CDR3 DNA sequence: TGTGCCAGCACCTTGGGGACTAGCGAGTACTTC. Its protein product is CASTLGTSEYF.

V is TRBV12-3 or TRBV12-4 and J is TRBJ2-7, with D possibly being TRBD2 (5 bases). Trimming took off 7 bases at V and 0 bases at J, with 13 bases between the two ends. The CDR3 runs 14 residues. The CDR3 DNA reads TGTGCCAGCACTCGGGGTCTGAGCTCCTACGAGCAGTACTTC. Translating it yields CASTRGLSSYEQYF.

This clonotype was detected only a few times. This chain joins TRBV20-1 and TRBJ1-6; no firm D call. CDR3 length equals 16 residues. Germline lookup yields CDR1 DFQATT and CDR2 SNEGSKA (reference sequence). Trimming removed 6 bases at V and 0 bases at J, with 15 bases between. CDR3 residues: CSARDGSSSYNSPLHF. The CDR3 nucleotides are TGCAGTGCCCGCGACGGGTCAAGCTCCTATAATTCACCCCTCCACTTT.

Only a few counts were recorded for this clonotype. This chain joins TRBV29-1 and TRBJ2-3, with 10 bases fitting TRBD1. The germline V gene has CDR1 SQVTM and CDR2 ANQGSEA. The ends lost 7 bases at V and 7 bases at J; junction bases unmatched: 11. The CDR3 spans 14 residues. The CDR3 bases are TGCAGCGCCGTACCGGGACAGGGGACAAATACGCAGTATTTT. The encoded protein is CSAVPGQGTNTQYF.

CDR3 sequence: CASSPHTTSTDTQYF. In DNA, the CDR3 is TGTGCCAGCAGTCCTCATACGACTAGCACAGATACGCAGTATTTT. The chain uses TRBV12-3 or TRBV12-4 and TRBJ2-3; D is uncertain. V was trimmed by 5 bases and J by 0 bases, leaving 12 bases between them. The CDR3 has 15 residues.

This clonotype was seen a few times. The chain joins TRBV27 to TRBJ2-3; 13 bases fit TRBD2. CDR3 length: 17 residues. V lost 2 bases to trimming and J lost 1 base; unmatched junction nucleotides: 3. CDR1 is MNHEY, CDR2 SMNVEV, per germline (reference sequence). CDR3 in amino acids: CASSLAGLAGGTDTQYF. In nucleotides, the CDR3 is TGTGCCAGCAGTTTAGCCGGACTAGCGGGAGGCACAGATACGCAGTATTTT.

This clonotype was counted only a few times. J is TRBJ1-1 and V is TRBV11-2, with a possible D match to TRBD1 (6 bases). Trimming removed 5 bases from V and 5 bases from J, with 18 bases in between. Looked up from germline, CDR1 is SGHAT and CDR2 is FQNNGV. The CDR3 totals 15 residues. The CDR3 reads CASSPRRGAWTEAFF. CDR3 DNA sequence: TGTGCCAGCAGCCCGCGGCGGGGGGCATGGACTGAAGCTTTCTTT. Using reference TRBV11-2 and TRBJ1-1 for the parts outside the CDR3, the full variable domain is EAGVAQSPRYKIIEKRQSVAFWCNPISGHATLYWYQQILGQGPKLLIQFQNNGVVDDSQLPKDRFSAERLKGVDSTLKIQPAKLEDSAVYLCASSPRRGAWTEAFFGQGTRLTVV.

CDR3 loop: CASSQYGLAGASYNEQFF. The CDR3 DNA reads TGTGCCAGCAGCCAATACGGACTAGCGGGGGCGTCCTACAATGAGCAGTTCTTC. The chain couples TRBV4-2 to TRBJ2-1, with 13 bases fitting TRBD2. The CDR3 extends over 18 amino acids. The ends lost 2 bases at V and 1 base at J; junction bases unmatched: 5. Germline CDR1 LGHNA, CDR2 YNFKEQ.

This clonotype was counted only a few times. The CDR3 reads CATSRGSADTEAFF. CDR3 coding DNA: TGTGCCACCAGTCGCGGTTCAGCGGACACTGAAGCTTTCTTT. The J gene is TRBJ1-1, the V gene TRBV24-1; D not certain. CDR3 length: 14 residues. Germline V gene lookup returns CDR1 KGHDR and CDR2 SFDVKD. Trimming stripped 6 bases from V and 3 bases from J, with 13 bases between.

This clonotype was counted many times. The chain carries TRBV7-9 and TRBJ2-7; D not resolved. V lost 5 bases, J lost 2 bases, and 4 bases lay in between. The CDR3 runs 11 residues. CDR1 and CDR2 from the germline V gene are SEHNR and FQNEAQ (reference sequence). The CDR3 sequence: CASSPAYEQYF. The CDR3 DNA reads TGTGCCAGCAGCCCGGCCTACGAGCAGTACTTC.

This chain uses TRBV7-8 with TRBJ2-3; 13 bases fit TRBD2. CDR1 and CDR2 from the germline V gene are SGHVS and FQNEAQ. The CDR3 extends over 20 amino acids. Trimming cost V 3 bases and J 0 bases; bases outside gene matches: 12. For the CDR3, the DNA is TGTGCCAGCAGCTTGCTAAGGGGACTAGCGGGGAGTAATAGCACAGATACGCAGTATTTT. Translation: CASSLLRGLAGSNSTDTQYF.

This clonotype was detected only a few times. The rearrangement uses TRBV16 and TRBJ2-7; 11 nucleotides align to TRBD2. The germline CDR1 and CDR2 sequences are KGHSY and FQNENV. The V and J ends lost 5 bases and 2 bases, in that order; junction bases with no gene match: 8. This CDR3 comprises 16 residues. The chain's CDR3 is CASSASPGLAAYEQYF. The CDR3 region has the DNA TGTGCCAGCAGCGCCTCGCCGGGACTAGCGGCCTACGAGCAGTACTTC.

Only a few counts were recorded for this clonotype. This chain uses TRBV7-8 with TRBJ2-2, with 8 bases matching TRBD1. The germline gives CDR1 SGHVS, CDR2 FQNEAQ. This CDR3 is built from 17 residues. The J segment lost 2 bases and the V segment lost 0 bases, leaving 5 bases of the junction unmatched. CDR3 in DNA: TGTGCCAGCAGCTTAGCGGCAGGGGGCAGAAACACCGGGGAGCTGTTTTTT. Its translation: CASSLAAGGRNTGELFF.

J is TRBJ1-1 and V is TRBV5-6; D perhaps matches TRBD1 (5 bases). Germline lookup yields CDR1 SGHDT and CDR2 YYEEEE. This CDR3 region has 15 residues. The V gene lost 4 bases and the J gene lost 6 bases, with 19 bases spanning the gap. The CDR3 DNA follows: TGTGCCAGCAGCCAAGACGGCGGGGGAGTCGCTGAAGCTTTCTTT. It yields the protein CASSQDGGGVAEAFF.

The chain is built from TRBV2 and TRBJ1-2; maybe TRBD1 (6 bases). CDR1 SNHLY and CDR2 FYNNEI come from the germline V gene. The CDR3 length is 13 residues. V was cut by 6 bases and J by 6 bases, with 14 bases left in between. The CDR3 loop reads CASRTGQLDGYTF. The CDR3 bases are TGTGCCAGCAGGACCGGACAGCTCGATGGCTACACCTTC.

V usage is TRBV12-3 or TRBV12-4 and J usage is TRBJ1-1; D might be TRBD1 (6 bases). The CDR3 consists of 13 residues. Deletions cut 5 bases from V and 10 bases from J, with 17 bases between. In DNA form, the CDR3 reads TGTGCCAGCAGTAATACCGGGACAAGGGTAGCTTTCTTT. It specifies CASSNTGTRVAFF.

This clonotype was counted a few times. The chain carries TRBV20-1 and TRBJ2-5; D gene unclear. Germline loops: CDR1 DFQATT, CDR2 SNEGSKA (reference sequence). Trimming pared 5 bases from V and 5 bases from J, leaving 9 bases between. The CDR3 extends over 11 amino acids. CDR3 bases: TGCAGTGCTCCCAGGTCGGAGACCCAGTACTTC. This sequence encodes CSAPRSETQYF.

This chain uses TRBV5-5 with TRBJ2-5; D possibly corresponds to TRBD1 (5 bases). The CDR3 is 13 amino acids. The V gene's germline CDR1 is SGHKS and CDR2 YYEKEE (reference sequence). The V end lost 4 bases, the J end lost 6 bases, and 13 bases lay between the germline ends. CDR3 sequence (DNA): TGTGCCAGCAGCGGTCATGTGGGGCAGACCCAGTACTTC. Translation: CASSGHVGQTQYF. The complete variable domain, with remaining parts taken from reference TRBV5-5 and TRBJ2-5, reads DAGVTQSPTHLIKTRGQQVTLRCSPISGHKSVSWYQQVLGQGPQFIFQYYEKEERGRGNFPDRFSARQFPNYSSELNVNALLLGDSALYLCASSGHVGQTQYFGPGTRLLVL.

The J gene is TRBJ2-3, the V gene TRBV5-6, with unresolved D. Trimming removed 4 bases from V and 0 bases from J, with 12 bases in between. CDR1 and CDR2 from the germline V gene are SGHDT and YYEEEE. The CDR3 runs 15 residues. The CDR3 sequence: CASSLLGLSTDTQYF. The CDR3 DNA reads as TGTGCCAGCAGCCTCCTGGGTCTGAGCACAGATACGCAGTATTTT.

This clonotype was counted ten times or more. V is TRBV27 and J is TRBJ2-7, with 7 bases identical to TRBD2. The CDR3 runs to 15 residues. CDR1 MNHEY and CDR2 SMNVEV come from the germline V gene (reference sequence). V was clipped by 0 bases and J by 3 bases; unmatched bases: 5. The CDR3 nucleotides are TGTGCCAGCAGTTTATCCCTCCGGACTAGCTACGAGCAGTACTTC. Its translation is CASSLSLRTSYEQYF.

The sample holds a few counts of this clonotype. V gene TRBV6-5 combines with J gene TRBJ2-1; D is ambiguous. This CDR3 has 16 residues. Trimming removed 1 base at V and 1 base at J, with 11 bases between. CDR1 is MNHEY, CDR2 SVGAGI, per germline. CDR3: CASSYLAPGSYNEQFF. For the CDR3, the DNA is TGTGCCAGCAGTTACTTGGCGCCCGGATCCTACAATGAGCAGTTCTTC.

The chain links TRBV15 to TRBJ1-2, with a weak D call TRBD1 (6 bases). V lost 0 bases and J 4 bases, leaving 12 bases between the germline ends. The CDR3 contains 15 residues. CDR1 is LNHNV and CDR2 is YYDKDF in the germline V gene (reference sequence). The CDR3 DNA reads TGTGCCACCAGCAGAGACGTAGGGGGAAGCTATGGCTACACCTTC. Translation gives CATSRDVGGSYGYTF.

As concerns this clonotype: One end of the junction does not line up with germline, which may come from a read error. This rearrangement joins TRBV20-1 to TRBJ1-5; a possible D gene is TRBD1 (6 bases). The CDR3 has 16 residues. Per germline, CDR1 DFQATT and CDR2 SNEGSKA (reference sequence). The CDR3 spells CSARDPGAFENRPQHF. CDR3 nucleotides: TGCAGTGCTAGAGATCCAGGGGCCTTTGAAAATCGGCCCCAGCATTTT.

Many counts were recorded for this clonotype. The CDR3 DNA sequence: TGTGCCAGCAGCCACGACTCAGGGAACACTGAAGCTTTCTTT. This translates into CASSHDSGNTEAFF. V is TRBV4-2 and J is TRBJ1-1; D is uncertain. V lost 3 bases and J 1 base, leaving 9 bases between the germline ends. This CDR3 is 14 amino acids long. Germline V gene lookup returns CDR1 LGHNA and CDR2 YNFKEQ.

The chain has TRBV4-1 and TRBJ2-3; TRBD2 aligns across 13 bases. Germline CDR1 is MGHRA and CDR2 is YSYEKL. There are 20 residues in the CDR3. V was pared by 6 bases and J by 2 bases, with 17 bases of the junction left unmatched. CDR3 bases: TGCGCCAGCAGTCCTCGGACTAGCGGGGGCCACATGGGGCTCACAGATACGCAGTATTTT. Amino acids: CASSPRTSGGHMGLTDTQYF.